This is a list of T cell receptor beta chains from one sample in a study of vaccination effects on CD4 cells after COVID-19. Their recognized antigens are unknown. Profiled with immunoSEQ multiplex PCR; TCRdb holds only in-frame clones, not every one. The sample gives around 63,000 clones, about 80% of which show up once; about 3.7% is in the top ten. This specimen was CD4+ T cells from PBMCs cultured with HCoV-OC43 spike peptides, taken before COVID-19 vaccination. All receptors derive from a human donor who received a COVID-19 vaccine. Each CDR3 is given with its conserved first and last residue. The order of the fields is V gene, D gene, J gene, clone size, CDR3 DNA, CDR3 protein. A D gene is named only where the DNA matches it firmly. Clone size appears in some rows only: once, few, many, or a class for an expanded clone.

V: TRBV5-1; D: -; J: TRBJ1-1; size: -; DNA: TGCGCCAGCAGCTTGGCCTCGACGAACACTGAAGCTTTCTTT; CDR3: CASSLASTNTEAFF
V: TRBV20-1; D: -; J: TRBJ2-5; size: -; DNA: TGCAGTGCTAGAAACCAAGAGACCCAGTACTTC; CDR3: CSARNQETQYF
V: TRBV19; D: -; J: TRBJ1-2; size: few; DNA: TGTGCCAGTCGCGATATTAACTATGGCTACACCTTC; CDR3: CASRDINYGYTF
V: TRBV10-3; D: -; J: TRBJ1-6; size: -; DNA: TGTGCCATCAGTGAGTTCGGGAGGAATTCACCCCTCCACTTT; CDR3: CAISEFGRNSPLHF
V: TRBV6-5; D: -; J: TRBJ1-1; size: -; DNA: TGTGCCAGCAAAGCCGAGGGGGTAGGCACTGAAGCTTTCTTT; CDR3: CASKAEGVGTEAFF
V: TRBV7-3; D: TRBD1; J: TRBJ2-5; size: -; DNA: TGTGCCAGCAGCTCCACAGGACAGGGATCCCAAGAGACCCAGTACTTC; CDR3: CASSSTGQGSQETQYF
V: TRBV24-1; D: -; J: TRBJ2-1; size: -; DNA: TGTGCCACCAATGGGGGGGACACGGGCTACAATGAGCAGTTCTTC; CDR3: CATNGGDTGYNEQFF
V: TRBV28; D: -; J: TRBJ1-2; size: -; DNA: TGTGCCAGCAGTTTAGAACTGGAAACCTCCTATGGCTACACCTTC; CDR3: CASSLELETSYGYTF
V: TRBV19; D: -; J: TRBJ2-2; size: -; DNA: TGTGCCAGTAGTATACCGGGGTCGGTCGGGGAGCTGTTTTTT; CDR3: CASSIPGSVGELFF
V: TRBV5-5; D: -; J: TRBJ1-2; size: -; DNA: TGTGCCAGCAGCTCCCCGGGGGGGGCAATTGATGGCTACACCTTC; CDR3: CASSSPGGAIDGYTF
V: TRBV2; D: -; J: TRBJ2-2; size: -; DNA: TGTGCCAGCAGCGCCCTCTTGGAGCGTCGCCGGGAGCTGTTTTTT; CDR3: CASSALLERRRELFF
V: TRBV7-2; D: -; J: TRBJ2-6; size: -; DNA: TGTGCCAGCAGCACGACTGGGGCCAACGTCCTGACTTTC; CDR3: CASSTTGANVLTF
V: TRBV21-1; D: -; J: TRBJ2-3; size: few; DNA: TGTGCCAGCAGCAAAGCGGGGGGAAGGACAGATACGCAGTATTTT; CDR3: CASSKAGGRTDTQYF
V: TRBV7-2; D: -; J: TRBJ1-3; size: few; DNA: TGTGCCAGCAGCCCACAGGGCCTGGAATCTGGAAACACCATATATTTT; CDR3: CASSPQGLESGNTIYF
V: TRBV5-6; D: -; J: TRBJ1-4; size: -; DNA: TGTGCCAGCAGCTTGTCCGTAGCAACTAATGAAAAACTGTTTTTT; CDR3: CASSLSVATNEKLFF
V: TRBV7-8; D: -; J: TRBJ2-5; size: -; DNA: TGTGCCAGCAGCACCGGGTCTCATGCGGAGACCCAGTACTTC; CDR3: CASSTGSHAETQYF
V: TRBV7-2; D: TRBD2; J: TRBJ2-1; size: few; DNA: TGTGCCAGCAGCTCCAGTACGGCGGGGGGGCCAGGTAGAAATGAGCAGTTCTTC; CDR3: CASSSSTAGGPGRNEQFF
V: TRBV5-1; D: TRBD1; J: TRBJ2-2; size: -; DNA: TGCGCCAGCAGCCCCCGGTTGGGACAGGGAGAGGGGGAGCTGTTTTTT; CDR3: CASSPRLGQGEGELFF
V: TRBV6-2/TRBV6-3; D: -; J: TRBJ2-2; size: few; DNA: TGTGCCAGCAGTATCCCGCGGGGGCGGAGATTCACCGGGGAGCTGTTTTTT; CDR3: CASSIPRGRRFTGELFF
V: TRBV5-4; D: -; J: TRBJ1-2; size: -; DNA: TGTGCCAGCAGCTTGAGAGGGGAGGACTATGGCTACACCTTC; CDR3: CASSLRGEDYGYTF
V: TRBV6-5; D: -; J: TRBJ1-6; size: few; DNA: TGTGCCAGCAGTTACCCAAATTCACCCCTCCACTTT; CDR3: CASSYPNSPLHF
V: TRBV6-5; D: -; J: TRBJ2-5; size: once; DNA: TGTGCCAGCAGCCAACAGGTATTACAAGAGACCCAGTACTTC; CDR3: CASSQQVLQETQYF
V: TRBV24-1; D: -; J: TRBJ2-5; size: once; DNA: TGTGCCACCAGTGACCCCACGAGGGGGGGAGAGACCCAGTACTTC; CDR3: CATSDPTRGGETQYF
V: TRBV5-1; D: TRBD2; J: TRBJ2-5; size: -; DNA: TGCGCCAGCAGCCAATCGACTAGCGGGGGCGAGACCCAGTACTTC; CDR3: CASSQSTSGGETQYF
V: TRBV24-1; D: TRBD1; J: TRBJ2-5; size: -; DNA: TGTGCCACCAGTGATTTTGGGGACAGCCAAGAGACCCAGTACTTC; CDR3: CATSDFGDSQETQYF
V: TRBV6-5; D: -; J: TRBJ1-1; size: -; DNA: TGTGCCAGCAGGAAGGGAAACACTGAAGCTTTCTTT; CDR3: CASRKGNTEAFF
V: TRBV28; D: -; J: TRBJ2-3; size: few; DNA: TGTGCCAGCAGTTCCACAGATACGCAGTATTTT; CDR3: CASSSTDTQYF
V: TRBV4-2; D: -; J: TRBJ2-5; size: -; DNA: TGTGCCAGCAGCCAAGATGGAGTGGGAGCGGGTCAGACCCAGTACTTC; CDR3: CASSQDGVGAGQTQYF
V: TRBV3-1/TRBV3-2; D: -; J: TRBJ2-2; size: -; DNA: TGTGCCAGCAGCCAACGAGGGACGACGAACACCGGGGAGCTGTTTTTT; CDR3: CASSQRGTTNTGELFF
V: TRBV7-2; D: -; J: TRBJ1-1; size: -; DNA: TGTGCCAGCAGCATTATGGGCGCAGGGACGAACACTGAAGCTTTCTTT; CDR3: CASSIMGAGTNTEAFF
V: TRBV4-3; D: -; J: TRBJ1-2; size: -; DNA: TGCGCCAGCAGCCAAGATAATAGTAGGGCTTCCGCGGGCTACACCTTC; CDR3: CASSQDNSRASAGYTF
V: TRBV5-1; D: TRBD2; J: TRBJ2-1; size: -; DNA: TGCGCCAGCAGCGCGGGGGACTACTACAATGAGCAGTTCTTC; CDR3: CASSAGDYYNEQFF
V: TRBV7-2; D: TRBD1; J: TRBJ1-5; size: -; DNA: TGTGCCAGCAGCTGGGTGGGGACAGGGAATAGCAATCAGCCCCAGCATTTT; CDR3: CASSWVGTGNSNQPQHF
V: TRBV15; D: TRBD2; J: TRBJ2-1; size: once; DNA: TGTGCCACCAGCAGTTGGACTAGGCCTACCTACAATGAGCAGTTCTTC; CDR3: CATSSWTRPTYNEQFF
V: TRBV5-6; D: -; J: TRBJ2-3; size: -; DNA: TGTGCCAGCAGCTTAGGTTTCACAGATACGCAGTATTTT; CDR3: CASSLGFTDTQYF
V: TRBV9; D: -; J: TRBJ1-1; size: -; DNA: TGTGCCAGCAGCGAGAGGGGGTTGAGCACTGAAGCTTTCTTT; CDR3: CASSERGLSTEAFF
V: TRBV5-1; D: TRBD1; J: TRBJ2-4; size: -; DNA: TGCGCCAGCAGCAGCGACAGGGGGGCGTACTTC; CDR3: CASSSDRGAYF
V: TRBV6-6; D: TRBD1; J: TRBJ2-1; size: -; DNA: TGTGCCAGCAGTGGCACAGGGGGCTCAGGCTACAATGAGCAGTTCTTC; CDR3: CASSGTGGSGYNEQFF
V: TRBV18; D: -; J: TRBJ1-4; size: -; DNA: TGTGCCAGCTCACCCGCGGTCCCAGACCGACTCGGGGGGGAAAAACTGTTTTTT; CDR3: CASSPAVPDRLGGEKLFF
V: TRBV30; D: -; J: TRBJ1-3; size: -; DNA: TGTGCCTGGGGTGTATACTCTGGAAACACCATATATTTT; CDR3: CAWGVYSGNTIYF
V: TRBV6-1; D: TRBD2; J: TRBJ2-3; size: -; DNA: TGTGCCAGCAGTGAAGCGGGAGCGGGGGGGGCCCGTACGCAGTATTTT; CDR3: CASSEAGAGGARTQYF